This TCR beta chain was sequenced in a study of blood T cell repertoires in COVID-19. Study information: Acute-phase and convalescent COVID-19 samples originated in the United States, Italy and Spain. Sources were T cells, B-cell-depleted T cells, or PBMCs; the material itself was cDNA or gDNA.

This clone was counted a few times. Data came from immunoSEQ multiplex PCR; TCRdb stores just in-frame clones and leaves some out. The sample lists about 87,000 clones; around 80% were seen once. The CDR3 has 16 residues. With 5 bases clipped from V and 3 bases from J, the junction kept 8 bases outside the gene matches. Germline V gene data show CDR1 as SGHRS and CDR2 as YFSETQ. Sequenced sample: peripheral blood. The chain recombines TRBV5-1 with TRBJ1-1; TRBD1 aligns across 12 bases. This TCR came from a woman aged 55-69 years with acute or convalescent COVID-19. CDR3 sequence reads: CASSPGGQGADTEAFF. In DNA, the CDR3 is TGCGCCAGCAGTCCTGGGGGACAGGGGGCAGACACTGAAGCTTTCTTT.